These 12 T cell receptor beta chains share one sample of origin, sequenced in a study of brain T cells in children with intractable seizures. Clones were read by immunoSEQ multiplex PCR, and TCRdb kept only the in-frame ones, dropping some. The table includes some 76,000 clones, 90% to 95% detected once. Source: peripheral blood, taken at surgery. Receptor source: a boy less than two years old with tuberous sclerosis and intractable seizures.

The chain combines TRBV18 with TRBJ2-5; D possibly corresponds to TRBD1 (6 bases). The CDR3 contains 14 residues. V was clipped by 2 bases and J by 2 bases, with 9 bases between them. The germline CDR1 and CDR2 sequences are KGHSH and LQKENI. CDR3: CASSPSGQQETQYF. Written as DNA, the CDR3 is TGTGCCAGCTCACCATCGGGACAACAAGAGACCCAGTACTTC.

The chain recombines TRBV29-1 with TRBJ2-3; D is possibly TRBD2 (6 bases). This CDR3 region has 15 residues. V was cut by 6 bases and J by 6 bases, with 22 bases left in between. The germline V gene encodes CDR1 SQVTM and CDR2 ANQGSEA. Here the CDR3 DNA reads TGCAGCGTGACCCCCCGGCGGGACCCGCGGGATACGCAGTATTTT. Translated: CSVTPRRDPRDTQYF.

This clone has only one observation. V usage is TRBV9 and J usage is TRBJ2-7; 8 positions match TRBD2. This CDR3 has 14 amino acids. In germline, CDR1 is SGDLS, CDR2 YYNGEE. V was clipped by 0 bases and J by 4 bases; unmatched bases: 3. This CDR3 reads CASSVGGRRYEQYF. The CDR3 region has the DNA TGTGCCAGCAGCGTAGGCGGGAGGAGGTACGAGCAGTACTTC.

The J gene is TRBJ2-7, the V gene TRBV28, with 10 bases matching TRBD2. The junction had 6 bases not matched to a gene; V was cut back by 5 bases and J by 5 bases. CDR3 length: 14 amino acids. Germline V lookup: CDR1 MDHEN, CDR2 SYDVKM. The CDR3 reads CASSQKGTSDEQYF. DNA of the CDR3: TGTGCCAGCAGTCAAAAAGGGACTAGCGACGAGCAGTACTTC.

V gene TRBV4-1 combines with J gene TRBJ2-7; D is ambiguous. The CDR3 has 16 amino acids. V dropped 0 bases and J dropped 0 bases, with 12 bases sitting between them. Germline values: CDR1 MGHRA, CDR2 YSYEKL. The DNA of the CDR3 is TGCGCCAGCAGCCAAGACCGAGACAAGAGCTCCTACGAGCAGTACTTC. Protein sequence: CASSQDRDKSSYEQYF.

The rearrangement links TRBV15 to TRBJ1-5, with TRBD1 as a possible D gene (5 bases). V lost 3 bases, J lost 5 bases, and 8 bases lay in between. The CDR3 is made up of 13 amino acids. Germline assignment: CDR1 LNHNV and CDR2 YYDKDF (reference sequence). This chain's CDR3 is CATSRDIYQPQHF. In DNA, the CDR3 is TGTGCCACCAGCAGGGACATCTATCAGCCCCAGCATTTT.

The genes are TRBV7-9 and TRBJ2-7; tentatively, D is TRBD1 or TRBD2 (5 bases each). V dropped 4 bases and J dropped 3 bases, with 13 bases sitting between them. The germline V gene encodes CDR1 SEHNR and CDR2 FQNEAQ (reference sequence). The CDR3 loop spans 14 amino acids. The CDR3 coding sequence is TGTGCCAGCAGCTCCCGGCTGGGGGACTACGAGCAGTACTTC. Protein: CASSSRLGDYEQYF. Full variable domain (rest looked up from reference TRBV7-9 and TRBJ2-7): DTGVSQNPRHKITKRGQNVTFRCDPISEHNRLYWYRQTLGQGPEFLTYFQNEAQLEKSRLLSDRFSAERPKGSFSTLEIQRTEQGDSAMYLCASSSRLGDYEQYFGPGTRLTVT.

The V and J genes are TRBV7-6 and TRBJ2-7, with 10 bases aligning to TRBD1. The germline gives CDR1 SGHVS, CDR2 FNYEAQ. The CDR3 length is 15 residues. V trimming: 1 base; J trimming: 7 bases; junction bases outside the gene matches: 7. CDR3 DNA: TGTGCCAGCAGCTTAGGGGACAGGGGCCTCAGGGAGCAGTACTTC. This gives the protein CASSLGDRGLREQYF.

A single count supports this clone. This chain connects TRBV3-1 (or the pseudogene TRBV3-2) to TRBJ1-2; D possibly corresponds to TRBD1 (5 bases). The germline V gene has CDR1 LGHDT and CDR2 YNNKEL (reference sequence). Trimming removed 1 base from V and 3 bases from J, with 12 bases in between. This CDR3 comprises 15 residues. CDR3 in DNA: TGTGCCAGCAGCCAAGGGCCTGAGGGGTACTATGGCTACACCTTC. Amino acid sequence: CASSQGPEGYYGYTF.

The genes are TRBV30 and TRBJ2-7; weak D call: TRBD2 (6 bases). The length of the CDR3 is 16 residues. Trimming took 2 bases from V and 3 from J, leaving 20 bases between them. Per the germline V gene, CDR1 is GTSNPN and CDR2 is SVGIG (reference sequence). CDR3 sequence reads: CAWSLATGLGDYEQYF. Written as DNA, the CDR3 is TGTGCCTGGAGTTTAGCCACGGGACTCGGGGACTACGAGCAGTACTTC.

The sample holds one count of this clone. The V call is TRBV6-1, the J call TRBJ2-7; TRBD2 matches at 10 bases. The CDR3 covers 15 residues. Germline loops: CDR1 MNHNS, CDR2 SASEGT. V trimming: 2 bases; J trimming: 7 bases; junction bases outside the gene matches: 8. Written as DNA, the CDR3 is TGTGCCAGCAGTGAACAGCGGGGGGGGCCGGGAGAGCAGTACTTC. Translated: CASSEQRGGPGEQYF.

The CDR3 sequence is CSANQGDTIYF. The CDR3 nucleotides read TGCAGTGCTAACCAGGGGGACACCATATATTTT. V is TRBV20-1 and J is TRBJ1-3; TRBD1 matches at 7 bases. The germline CDR1 and CDR2 sequences are DFQATT and SNEGSKA (reference sequence). The V segment lost 4 bases and the J segment 8 bases; nucleotides outside the gene matches: 2. The CDR3 contains 11 residues.